This T cell receptor beta chain was captured in a study of shared clonotypes between healthy human individuals (dated by TCRdb to the early 2020s). Background on the whole study: A couple of women and a few men aged 18 to 49 years were included in the cohort. For each donor, three plates each were used for CD4 naive and CD4 memory, two plates were used for CD8 naive, and one plate was used for CD8 memory. The study deeply sequenced blood TCR repertoires of roughly five healthy adults to estimate repertoire size and the extent of clonotype sharing between individuals. To increase sequencing depth and limit assay-specific biases, TCR repertoire library preparation and sequencing were carried out by different laboratories using diverse techniques. Leukapheresis yielded between about 0.94 and 9 billion PBMCs per donor. Beyond this particular receptor, the publication reports: Across several donors, around 5.4% of naive CD4, over 3% of naive CD8, approximately 2.5% of memory CD4, and under 0.45% of memory CD8 clonotypes were shared. Incomplete sequencing was indicated by rarefaction of sorted-subset datasets, despite the large sequencing depth. Compared with non-shared clonotypes, clonotypes shared by all four sorted-subset donors had higher generation probabilities. Estimated clonotype richness was generally larger for naive than for memory subsets. Pairwise subsampling indicated that sequencing depth was expected to affect the degree of clonotype sharing among donors. Sampling was limited to blood, and TCR repertoires in tissue likely differ from TCR repertoires in blood. The genetic and exposure-history diversity represented was limited by the small number of donors.

CDR1 and CDR2 are drawn from the germline V gene: MDHEN, SYDVKM. From the cysteine through the phenylalanine, the CDR3 covers 13 amino acids. CDR3 DNA only is kept here, 39 bases in frame from base 1. Trimming costs V 6 bases and J 11 bases, and their ends lie 14 bases apart. Notes on this clone: Its antigen is currently not known. No much larger clonotype is one base removed from it; base qualities were not supplied.

TCR CDR3 regions were amplified from genomic DNA by multiplex PCR using the deep immunoSEQ assay. For each cell subset, the extracted genomic DNA was distributed evenly across all wells of several immunoSEQ 96-well plates, and each plate served as one replicate. Each replicate PCR for sorted subsets received about 210 ng genomic DNA, equal to about 30,000 T cell genomes. The purified libraries were quantified using a Qubit 3.0 fluorometer, sized with a Bioanalyzer 2100, and then quantified again using the KAPA Library Quantification kit. Each immunoSEQ 96-well plate was sequenced on its own single-read 150-cycle Illumina NextSeq 550 flow cell. Per the original workflow: The immunoSEQ output contained only junctional sequences without quality scores, so filtering could not match that applied to full-length reads. To assign V/J genes and CDR3, sequences were annotated using PyIR, a Python wrapper for IgBLAST v1.9, with IMGT germline references. Reads were removed for weak V/J assignments (E-value above 1e-6), missing CDR3, stop codons, out-of-frame junctions, or ambiguous translated residues. V3J clonotypes were defined as sequences sharing an identical inferred V gene, J gene, and CDR3 amino acid sequence. The percentage overlap between two repertoires was calculated by dividing the number of shared unique clonotypes by the size of the smaller repertoire. Three approaches were used to assess repertoire richness: RTK rarefaction, the Chao1 estimator, and Recon v2.1 estimates of unobserved clonotypes. For all TCRbeta clonotypes obtained by the gDNA method from four donors, generation probabilities were computed with OLGA. This is the immuneACCESS table as TCRdb keeps it, with only in-frame sequences that have V and J called. A part of the clones is gone; compared with another copy, unresolved V genes explain less than half, and the rest is unexplained. That table gives V, J and clone size, and the DNA gave D and trimming. The sample profile shows millions of clones; approximately 90% of them were found once. In total, the top ten clones hold roughly 0.13% of the sample.

Healthy HIV-negative adults with no recently reported acute infections or vaccinations were included as donors. All donors were Caucasian adults living in Nashville, Tennessee, USA. CD4+ T cells were enriched by magnetic negative selection, after which naive cells were positively selected on CD45RA and the negative fraction was taken as the memory subset. Blood was collected by leukapheresis, and PBMCs were isolated by Ficoll-Histopaque density gradient centrifugation and then cryopreserved in liquid nitrogen vapor phase. Purity and quantity of every magnetically sorted T cell population were checked by analytical flow cytometry. Genomic DNA was isolated from every sorted fraction and measured by UV absorbance on a Nanodrop 2000c.

The receptor's source is a man aged 18 to 35 in good health. The sample was naive CD4+ T cells sorted from blood. The intended sense of this specimen's cell subset or site label: CD45RA+ positively selected. This chain joins TRBV28 to TRBJ1-6; the D gene identity is not certain. The CDR3 reads as follows: CASSPPPSAPLHF. The bases are TGTGCCAGCAGCCCTCCCCCCAGCGCACCCCTCCACTTT. Full variable domain (CDR3 extended with the reference TRBV28 and TRBJ1-6 proteins): DVKVTQSSRYLVKRTGEKVFLECVQDMDHENMFWYRQDPGLGLRLIYFSYDVKMKEKGDIPEGYSVSREKKERFSLILESASTNQTSMYLCASSPPPSAPLHFGNGTRLTVT.